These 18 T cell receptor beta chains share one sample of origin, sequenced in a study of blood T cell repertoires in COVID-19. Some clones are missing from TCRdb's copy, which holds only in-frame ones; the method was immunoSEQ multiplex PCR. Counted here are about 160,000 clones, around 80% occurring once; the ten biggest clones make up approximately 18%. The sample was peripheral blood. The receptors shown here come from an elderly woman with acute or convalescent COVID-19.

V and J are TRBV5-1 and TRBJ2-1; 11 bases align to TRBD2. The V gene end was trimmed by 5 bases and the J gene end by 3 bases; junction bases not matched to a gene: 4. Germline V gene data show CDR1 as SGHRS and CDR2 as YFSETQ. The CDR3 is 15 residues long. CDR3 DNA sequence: TGCGCCAGCAGTTACGGGACTAGCGGCTACAATGAGCAGTTCTTC. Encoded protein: CASSYGTSGYNEQFF.

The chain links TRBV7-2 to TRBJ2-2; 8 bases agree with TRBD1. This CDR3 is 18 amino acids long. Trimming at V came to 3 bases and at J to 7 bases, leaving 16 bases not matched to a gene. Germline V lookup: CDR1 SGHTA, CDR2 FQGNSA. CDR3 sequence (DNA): TGTGCCAGCAGCTTCTCTCGCATTAATCAGGGGGCGAACGGGGAGCTGTTTTTT. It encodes CASSFSRINQGANGELFF.

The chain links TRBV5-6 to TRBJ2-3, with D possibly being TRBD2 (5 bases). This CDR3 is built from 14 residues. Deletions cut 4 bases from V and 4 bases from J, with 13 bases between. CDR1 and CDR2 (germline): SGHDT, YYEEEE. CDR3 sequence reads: CASSLGRGADTQYF. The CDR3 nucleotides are TGTGCCAGCAGCCTAGGACGGGGAGCAGATACGCAGTATTTT.

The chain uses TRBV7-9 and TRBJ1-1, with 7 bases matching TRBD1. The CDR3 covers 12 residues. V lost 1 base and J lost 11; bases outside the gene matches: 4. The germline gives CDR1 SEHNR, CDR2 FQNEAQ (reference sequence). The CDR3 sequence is CASSLGGGEAFF. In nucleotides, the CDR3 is TGTGCCAGCAGCTTAGGAGGGGGCGAGGCTTTCTTT.

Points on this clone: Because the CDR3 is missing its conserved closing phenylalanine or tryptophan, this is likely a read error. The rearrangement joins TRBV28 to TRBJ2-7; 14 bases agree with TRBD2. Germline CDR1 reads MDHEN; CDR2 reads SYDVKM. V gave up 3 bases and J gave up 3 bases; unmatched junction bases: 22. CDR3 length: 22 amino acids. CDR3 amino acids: CASSLVHLFTGTSGRLNYEQYL. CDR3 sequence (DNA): TGTGCCAGCAGTTTGGTTCACCTATTTACCGGGACTAGCGGGAGATTGAACTACGAGCAGTACCTC.

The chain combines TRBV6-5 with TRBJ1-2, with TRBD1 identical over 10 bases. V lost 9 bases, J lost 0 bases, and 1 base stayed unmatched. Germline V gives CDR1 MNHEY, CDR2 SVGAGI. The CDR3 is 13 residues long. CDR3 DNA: TGTGCCAGTGGACAGGGGGCTAACTATGGCTACACCTTC. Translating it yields CASGQGANYGYTF.

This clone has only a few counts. In nucleotides, the CDR3 is TGCGCCAGCAGCCAAAGGGGTGGCTACACCTTC. Its translation is CASSQRGGYTF. The genes are TRBV4-1 and TRBJ1-2, with a weak D call TRBD1 (5 bases). The ends were cut back, 2 bases at V and 7 bases at J, with 5 bases in the middle. This CDR3 has 11 residues. CDR1 and CDR2 (germline): MGHRA, YSYEKL.

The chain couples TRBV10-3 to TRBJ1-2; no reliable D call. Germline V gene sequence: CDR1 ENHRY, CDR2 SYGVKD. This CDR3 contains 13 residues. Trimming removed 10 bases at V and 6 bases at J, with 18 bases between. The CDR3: CATWEVSSHGYTF. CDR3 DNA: TGTGCCACTTGGGAGGTATCGTCCCATGGCTACACCTTC.

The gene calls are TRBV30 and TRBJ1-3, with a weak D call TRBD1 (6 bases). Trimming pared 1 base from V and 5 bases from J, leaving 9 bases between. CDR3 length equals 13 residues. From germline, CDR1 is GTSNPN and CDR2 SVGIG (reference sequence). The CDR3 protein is CAWSAGGRNTIYF. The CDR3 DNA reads TGTGCCTGGAGTGCGGGGGGGCGAAACACCATATATTTT.

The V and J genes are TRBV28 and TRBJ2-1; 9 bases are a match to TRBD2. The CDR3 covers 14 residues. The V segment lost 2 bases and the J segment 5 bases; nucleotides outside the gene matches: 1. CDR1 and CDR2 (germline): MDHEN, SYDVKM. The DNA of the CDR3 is TGTGCCAGCAGTTTACCTAGCGGGGACAATGAGCAGTTCTTC. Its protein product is CASSLPSGDNEQFF.

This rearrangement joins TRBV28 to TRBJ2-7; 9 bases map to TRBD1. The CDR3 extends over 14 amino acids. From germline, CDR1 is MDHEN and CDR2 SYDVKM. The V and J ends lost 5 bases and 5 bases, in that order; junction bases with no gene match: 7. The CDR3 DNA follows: TGTGCCAGCAGTGACAGGGGGGTTCGAAACGAGCAGTACTTC. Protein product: CASSDRGVRNEQYF.

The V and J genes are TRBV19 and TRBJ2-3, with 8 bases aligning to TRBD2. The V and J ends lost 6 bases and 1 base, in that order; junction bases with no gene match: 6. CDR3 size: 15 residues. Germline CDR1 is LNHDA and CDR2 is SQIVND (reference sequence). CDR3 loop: CASSGRASRTDTQYF. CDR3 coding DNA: TGTGCCAGTAGCGGGAGGGCCTCCCGCACAGATACGCAGTATTTT.

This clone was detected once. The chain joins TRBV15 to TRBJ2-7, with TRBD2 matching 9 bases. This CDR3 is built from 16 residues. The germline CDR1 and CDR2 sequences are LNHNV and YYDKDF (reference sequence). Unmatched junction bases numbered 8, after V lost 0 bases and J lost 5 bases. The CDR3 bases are TGTGCCACCAGCAGAGACCCGGGACTAGCAACCCACGAGCAGTACTTC. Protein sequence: CATSRDPGLATHEQYF.

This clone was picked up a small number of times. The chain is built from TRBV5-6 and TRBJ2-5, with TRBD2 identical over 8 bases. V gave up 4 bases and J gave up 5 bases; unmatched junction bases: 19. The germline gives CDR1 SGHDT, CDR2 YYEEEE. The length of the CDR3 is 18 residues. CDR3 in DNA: TGTGCCAGCAGCGCGTCCCCCGGGACTAGAACCGCGGGGGAGACCCAGTACTTC. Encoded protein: CASSASPGTRTAGETQYF.

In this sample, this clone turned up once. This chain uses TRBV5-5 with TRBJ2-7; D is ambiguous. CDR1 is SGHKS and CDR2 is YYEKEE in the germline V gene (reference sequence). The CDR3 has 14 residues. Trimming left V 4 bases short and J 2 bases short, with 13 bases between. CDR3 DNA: TGTGCCAGCAGCACGGCGGTCGTCCCCTACGAGCAGTACTTC. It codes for CASSTAVVPYEQYF.

As DNA, the CDR3 is TGTGCCAGCAGCTTATCCTCTTTCTCTGGAAACACCATATATTTT. This sequence encodes CASSLSSFSGNTIYF. The chain uses TRBV7-2 and TRBJ1-3; D gene uncertain. V lost 2 bases to trimming and J lost 0 bases, with 8 bases between them. The CDR3 is 15 residues long. Germline assignment: CDR1 SGHTA and CDR2 FQGNSA.

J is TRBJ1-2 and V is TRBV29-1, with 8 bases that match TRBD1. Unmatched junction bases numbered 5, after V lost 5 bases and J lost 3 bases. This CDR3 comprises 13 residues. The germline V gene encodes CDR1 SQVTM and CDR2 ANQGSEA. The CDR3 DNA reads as TGCAGCGTTAGAGACAGGGGAGACTATGGCTACACCTTC. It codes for CSVRDRGDYGYTF.

CDR3 coding DNA: TGTGCCACCAGCAGAGACCCTCTAGCGGGAGGAAATGAGCAGTTCTTC. The encoded protein is CATSRDPLAGGNEQFF. The chain is built from TRBV15 and TRBJ2-1, with 11 bases identical to TRBD2. The ends lost 0 bases at V and 7 bases at J; junction bases unmatched: 5. The length of the CDR3 is 16 residues. Germline CDR1 LNHNV, CDR2 YYDKDF (reference sequence).